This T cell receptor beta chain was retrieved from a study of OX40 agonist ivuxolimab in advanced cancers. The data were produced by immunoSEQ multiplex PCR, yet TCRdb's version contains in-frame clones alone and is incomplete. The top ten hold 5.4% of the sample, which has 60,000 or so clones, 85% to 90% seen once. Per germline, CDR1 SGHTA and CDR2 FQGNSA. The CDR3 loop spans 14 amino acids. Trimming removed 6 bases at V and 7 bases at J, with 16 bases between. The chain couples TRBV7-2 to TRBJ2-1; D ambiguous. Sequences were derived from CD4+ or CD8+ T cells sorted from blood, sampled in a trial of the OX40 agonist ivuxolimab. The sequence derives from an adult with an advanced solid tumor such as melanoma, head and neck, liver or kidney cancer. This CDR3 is CASSFQYQGNEQFF. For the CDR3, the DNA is TGTGCCAGCAGTTTTCAATATCAAGGGAATGAGCAGTTCTTC.